Listed below are T cell receptor beta chains from one sample, sequenced in a study of T cell responses to AZD1222 COVID-19 vaccine. Repertoires were generated with immunoSEQ multiplex PCR, while TCRdb's copy carries only in-frame clones and drops some. The sample lists some 140,000 clones; roughly 89% were seen once. Sample: peripheral blood, taken on day 0 of AZD1222 vaccination. These TCRs come from an adult in good health. Each CDR3 is given with its conserved first and last residue. A D gene is named only where the DNA matches it firmly. Clone size, where shown, is once, few, many, or a class for clones that have expanded.

d_gene	v_gene	abundance	j_gene	len	CDR3aa	CDR3nt
TRBD1	TRBV2	.	TRBJ1-1	13	CASPRDRNTEAFF	TGTGCCAGCCCGAGGGACAGGAACACTGAAGCTTTCTTT
.	TRBV12-3/TRBV12-4	.	TRBJ1-5	12	CASSFRRQPQHF	TGTGCCAGCAGTTTCCGGAGGCAGCCCCAGCATTTT
TRBD1	TRBV2	.	TRBJ1-4	15	CASTRTGETNEKLFF	TGTGCCAGCACCAGGACAGGGGAAACTAATGAAAAACTGTTTTTT
.	TRBV27	.	TRBJ2-7	17	CASSLTPSGTSTYEQYF	TGTGCCAGCAGTTTAACCCCATCCGGGACGTCAACCTACGAGCAGTACTTC
.	TRBV27	.	TRBJ1-2	15	CASSLGWRSNYGYTF	TGTGCCAGCAGTCTAGGATGGCGGAGCAACTATGGCTACACCTTC
TRBD2	TRBV5-1	.	TRBJ2-2	17	CASSLGGRDANTGELFF	TGCGCCAGCAGCTTAGGAGGGAGGGACGCGAACACCGGGGAGCTGTTTTTT
.	TRBV6-5	.	TRBJ2-7	14	CASSILKYFGEQYF	.
TRBD2	TRBV13	.	TRBJ2-5	17	CASSTPSLAGGPETQYF	TGTGCCAGCAGCACACCGTCTCTAGCGGGGGGGCCAGAGACCCAGTACTTC
TRBD1	TRBV29-1	.	TRBJ1-1	13	CSVPGGALTEAFF	TGCAGCGTCCCAGGGGGCGCATTGACTGAAGCTTTCTTT
TRBD2	TRBV7-2	once	TRBJ2-7	17	CASSLMTSGAIVYEQYF	TGTGCCAGCAGCTTAATGACTAGCGGGGCGATCGTCTACGAGCAGTACTTC
TRBD1	TRBV18	.	TRBJ1-5	15	CASSETGGGGQPQHF	TGTGCCAGCTCGGAGACAGGGGGCGGAGGTCAGCCCCAGCATTTT
.	TRBV6-1	.	TRBJ1-4	14	CASSENVGGEKLFF	TGTGCCAGCAGTGAAAACGTGGGAGGGGAAAAACTGTTTTTT
.	TRBV28	.	TRBJ1-5	12	CASSLIGGPQHF	TGTGCCAGCAGTTTAATTGGTGGGCCCCAGCATTTT
.	TRBV3-1/TRBV3-2	.	TRBJ1-6	15	CASSSVKGSHSPLHF	TGTGCCAGCAGCTCGGTCAAGGGTTCCCATTCACCCCTCCACTTT
.	TRBV27	.	TRBJ1-2	17	CASSLKVEPTANYGYTF	TGTGCCAGCAGTTTAAAGGTCGAACCGACAGCTAACTATGGCTACACCTTC
.	TRBV2	.	TRBJ1-1	15	CASTSSAGSSTEAFF	TGTGCCAGCACCTCCTCGGCGGGCTCGAGCACTGAAGCTTTCTTT
.	TRBV10-2	.	TRBJ2-5	15	CASSDMRPTQETQYF	TGCGCCAGCAGTGATATGCGACCAACCCAAGAGACCCAGTACTTC
TRBD1	TRBV16	.	TRBJ1-6	17	CASSQSTGKANYSPLHF	TGTGCCAGCAGCCAATCGACAGGGAAGGCTAACTATTCACCCCTCCACTTT
.	TRBV20-1	.	TRBJ1-1	11	CSARVGAKAFF	TGCAGTGCTAGAGTGGGGGCAAAAGCTTTCTTT
.	TRBV6-5	.	TRBJ1-2	15	CASSYLQGNGYGYTF	TGTGCCAGCAGTTACTTACAGGGTAATGGCTATGGCTACACCTTC
TRBD2	TRBV28	.	TRBJ2-3	17	CASSQPSGTSGTDTQYF	TGTGCCAGCAGCCAACCGAGCGGGACTAGCGGTACAGATACGCAGTATTTT
.	TRBV7-9	.	TRBJ1-2	13	CASSPSGSYGYTF	TGTGCCAGCAGCCCCTCTGGATCCTATGGCTACACCTTC
TRBD2	TRBV2	.	TRBJ2-2	16	CASSESGSGGAGELFF	TGTGCCAGCAGTGAATCGGGAAGCGGGGGGGCCGGGGAGCTGTTTTTT
TRBD1	TRBV19	.	TRBJ2-5	15	CASSHLQGAGETQYF	TGTGCCAGTAGCCACCTCCAGGGGGCGGGAGAGACCCAGTACTTC
.	TRBV18	.	TRBJ1-1	15	CASSPAGSMNTEAFF	TGTGCCAGCTCACCTGCAGGGAGCATGAACACTGAAGCTTTCTTT
.	TRBV18	once	TRBJ1-1	16	CASSPGGGKMNTEAFF	TGTGCCAGCTCACCGGGCGGCGGCAAAATGAACACTGAAGCTTTCTTT
.	TRBV28	few	TRBJ1-6	15	CASMVRSSYNSPLHF	TGTGCCAGCATGGTGCGGAGCTCCTATAATTCACCCCTCCACTTT
.	TRBV24-1	.	TRBJ2-5	13	CATSAGYQETQYF	TGTGCCACCAGTGCCGGGTACCAAGAGACCCAGTACTTC
TRBD1	TRBV6-6	.	TRBJ1-5	15	CASSSQGGGNQPQHF	TGTGCCAGCAGCTCCCAGGGGGGTGGGAATCAGCCCCAGCATTTT
.	TRBV29-1	.	TRBJ2-7	15	CSTSRETRSSYEQYF	TGCAGCACCTCCAGAGAGACAAGGAGCTCCTACGAGCAGTACTTC
.	TRBV14	.	TRBJ2-1	17	CASSQGRSEIVYNEQFF	TGTGCCAGCAGCCAAGGTCGTTCGGAGATCGTCTACAATGAGCAGTTCTTC
.	TRBV5-6	once	TRBJ2-6	16	CASSLWDRSGANVLTF	TGTGCCAGCAGCTTGTGGGACCGCTCTGGGGCCAACGTCCTGACTTTC
TRBD2	TRBV27	once	TRBJ2-5	19	CASSQGGTSGGLYQETQYF	TGTGCCAGCAGCCAAGGGGGGACTAGCGGGGGCCTATACCAAGAGACCCAGTACTTC
.	TRBV27	.	TRBJ1-6	17	CASSASGRSSYNSPLHF	TGTGCCAGCAGTGCTTCGGGCAGGAGCTCCTATAATTCACCCCTCCACTTT
.	TRBV7-2	once	TRBJ1-5	14	CASSPRGLDQPQHF	TGTGCCAGCAGCCCCCGGGGGTTGGATCAGCCCCAGCATTTT
.	TRBV12-3/TRBV12-4	.	TRBJ2-7	13	CASGPPGSYEQYF	TGTGCCAGCGGCCCCCCCGGAAGCTACGAGCAGTACTTC
TRBD2	TRBV9	.	TRBJ2-1	14	CASGAGGSYNEQFF	TGTGCCAGCGGGGCGGGGGGCTCCTACAATGAGCAGTTCTTC
TRBD1	TRBV5-4	.	TRBJ1-1	15	CASSLATGLNTEAFF	TGTGCCAGCAGCTTGGCGACAGGGTTGAACACTGAAGCTTTCTTT
.	TRBV5-4	few	TRBJ1-2	14	CASSLGGFNYGYTF	TGTGCCAGCAGCTTGGGTGGATTTAACTATGGCTACACCTTC
.	TRBV13	.	TRBJ1-1	12	CASSETAGEAFF	TGTGCCAGCAGCGAGACGGCAGGTGAAGCTTTCTTT
TRBD1	TRBV3-1/TRBV3-2	.	TRBJ1-2	14	CASSQDGTAYGYTF	TGTGCCAGCAGCCAAGACGGGACAGCCTATGGCTACACCTTC
TRBD1	TRBV7-8	.	TRBJ1-2	15	CASSLRSGGTYGYTF	TGTGCCAGCAGCTTAAGGTCAGGGGGCACGTATGGCTACACCTTC
TRBD1	TRBV6-5	.	TRBJ1-1	13	CASSKGQVNEAFF	TGTGCCAGCAGCAAGGGACAGGTAAATGAAGCTTTCTTT
.	TRBV6-2/TRBV6-3	once	TRBJ2-3	14	CASSYTVGTDTQYF	TGTGCCAGCAGTTATACTGTCGGAACGGATACGCAGTATTTT
.	TRBV2	.	TRBJ2-2	14	CASSGEIGPGELFF	TGTGCCAGCAGTGGCGAAATCGGCCCTGGGGAGCTGTTTTTT
TRBD2	TRBV27	.	TRBJ2-1	17	CASSLINPGLADNEQFF	TGTGCCAGCAGTTTAATAAACCCGGGACTAGCGGACAATGAGCAGTTCTTC
TRBD1	TRBV28	.	TRBJ2-7	19	CASSWRQYQGQGIPYEQYF	TGTGCCAGCAGTTGGCGCCAATATCAGGGACAGGGCATTCCCTACGAGCAGTACTTC
TRBD1	TRBV10-3	.	TRBJ1-3	16	CAISESGQDSGNTIYF	TGTGCCATCAGTGAGTCGGGACAGGACTCTGGAAACACCATATATTTT
.	TRBV9	.	TRBJ1-2	13	CASRAGTNYGYTF	TGTGCCAGTCGCGCAGGGACTAACTATGGCTACACCTTC
.	TRBV6-5	once	TRBJ1-6	14	CASKRSRYNSPLHF	TGTGCCAGCAAAAGGAGCCGCTATAATTCACCCCTCCACTTT
TRBD1	TRBV19	.	TRBJ1-2	14	CASRQQGAVDGYTF	TGTGCCAGCAGACAACAGGGGGCCGTGGATGGCTACACCTTC
TRBD1	TRBV19	.	TRBJ1-1	15	CASSIDFGTVPSAFF	TGTGCCAGTAGTATAGACTTTGGGACAGTCCCATCTGCTTTCTTT